A single sample is the source of the 18 T cell receptor beta chains below, sequenced in a study of OX40 agonist ivuxolimab in advanced cancers. This table comes from immunoSEQ multiplex PCR, and its TCRdb copy is limited to in-frame clones, with some not included. The sample yields just over 60,000 clones, less than 95% seen once. Here the sequenced sample was CD4+ or CD8+ T cells sorted from blood, taken in a trial of the OX40 agonist ivuxolimab. The origin of the receptors is an adult with an advanced solid tumor such as melanoma, head and neck, liver or kidney cancer.

The J gene is TRBJ2-7, the V gene TRBV5-5; no reliable D call. The CDR3 is made up of 13 amino acids. V dropped 0 bases and J dropped 3 bases, with 7 bases sitting between them. Germline assignment: CDR1 SGHKS and CDR2 YYEKEE (reference sequence). CDR3 region: CASSLVHGYEQYF. DNA for the CDR3: TGTGCCAGCAGCTTGGTGCACGGCTACGAGCAGTACTTC.

This sequence joins TRBV7-9 and TRBJ2-1; 7 bases fit TRBD2. Germline values: CDR1 SEHNR, CDR2 FQNEAQ (reference sequence). CDR3 length equals 18 residues. With V trimmed by 2 bases and J by 12 bases, 22 bases remained unmatched. CDR3 nucleotide sequence: TGTGCCAGCAGCTTACCCACGGCGGGCGGGAGTCCGGGGGATTGGCAGTTCTTC. Its translation is CASSLPTAGGSPGDWQFF.

In DNA, the CDR3 is TGTGCCAGCAGCCTGGTGCGGGAGGGCCCGTACGAGCAGTACTTC. The encoded protein is CASSLVREGPYEQYF. The chain has TRBV7-2 and TRBJ2-7, with 9 bases identical to TRBD2. Unmatched junction bases numbered 9, after V lost 5 bases and J lost 4 bases. The germline V gene encodes CDR1 SGHTA and CDR2 FQGNSA. This CDR3 is built from 15 residues.

With regard to this clone: Other DNA sequences of this sample code for an identical CDR3. The chain carries TRBV6-1 and TRBJ1-1; D is undetermined. The germline gives CDR1 MNHNS, CDR2 SASEGT. The CDR3 is 14 amino acids. Trimming cost V 6 bases and J 0 bases, with 11 bases left between them. The CDR3 coding sequence is TGTGCCAGCAGAGAAAGACAACTGAACACTGAAGCTTTCTTT. Translating it yields CASRERQLNTEAFF.

This clone turned up a few times. The rearrangement uses TRBV7-9 and TRBJ1-5; TRBD1 matches at 7 bases. This CDR3 comprises 15 residues. V shed 0 bases and J 16 bases; nucleotides not matched to a gene: 15. Germline V gene lookup returns CDR1 SEHNR and CDR2 FQNEAQ (reference sequence). The CDR3 spells CASSLADLRDSPLHF. The CDR3 coding sequence is TGTGCCAGCAGCTTAGCGGACTTAAGGGACAGTCCCCTTCATTTT.

This chain uses TRBV10-3 with TRBJ2-7; 7 positions agree with TRBD1. The germline CDR1 and CDR2 sequences are ENHRY and SYGVKD. There are 15 residues in the CDR3. V shed 3 bases, J shed 6 bases, and the junction held 11 bases outside the gene matches. The CDR3 loop reads CAISEQWTGSLEQYF. The CDR3 bases are TGTGCCATCAGTGAACAGTGGACAGGTAGTCTCGAGCAGTACTTC.

The rearrangement uses TRBV11-2 and TRBJ1-5; D uncertain. The CDR3 sequence is 13 residues long. Trimming took off 1 base at V and 11 bases at J, with 12 bases between the two ends. Looked up from germline, CDR1 is SGHAT and CDR2 is FQNNGV. The CDR3 bases are TGTGCCAGCAGCTTAGTGGTCTCGGGTGCCCAGCATTTT. It specifies CASSLVVSGAQHF.

The chain has TRBV7-6 and TRBJ2-1, with D hard to call. CDR3 length: 13 amino acids. The V gene's germline CDR1 is SGHVS and CDR2 FNYEAQ. Between the trimmed V and J ends, which lost 5 bases and 0 bases, there was a span of 5 bases. The CDR3 DNA reads TGTGCCAGCAGCCTCGGCTCCTACAATGAGCAGTTCTTC. Its protein is CASSLGSYNEQFF.

The rearrangement links TRBV6-1 to TRBJ2-7; 7 positions match TRBD1. Germline V gene data show CDR1 as MNHNS and CDR2 as SASEGT. The CDR3 runs 13 residues. Trimming removed 6 bases from V and 0 bases from J; junction bases left unmatched: 2. The DNA for the CDR3 is TGTGCCAGCAGGACAGGGTACTCCTACGAGCAGTACTTC. As protein: CASRTGYSYEQYF.

The chain recombines TRBV6-1 with TRBJ1-5; D might be TRBD1 (5 bases). CDR3 length: 12 residues. Trimming left V 3 bases short and J 8 bases short, with 8 bases between. CDR1 MNHNS and CDR2 SASEGT come from the germline V gene. The DNA for the CDR3 is TGTGCCAGCAGTGAGGGGGGGAAGCCCCAGCATTTT. Protein sequence: CASSEGGKPQHF.

The chain couples TRBV18 to TRBJ2-7, with D perhaps matching TRBD1 (5 bases). The CDR3 spans 17 residues. The V gene's germline CDR1 is KGHSH and CDR2 LQKENI. The V end lost 0 bases, the J end lost 1 base, and 16 bases lay between the germline ends. CDR3 protein: CASSPPLRALGSYEQYF. The CDR3 nucleotides are TGTGCCAGCTCACCACCGCTCAGGGCTCTAGGGTCCTACGAGCAGTACTTC.

The rearrangement links TRBV6-5 to TRBJ2-2; 7 bases line up with TRBD1. J was trimmed by 5 bases and V by 4 bases; bases with no gene match: 4. This CDR3 is built from 14 residues. Looked up from germline, CDR1 is MNHEY and CDR2 is SVGAGI. The CDR3, as DNA: TGTGCCAGCAGTTTCTACAGGGGAACCGGGGAGCTGTTTTTT. Translating it yields CASSFYRGTGELFF.

The chain links TRBV13 to TRBJ2-1; 16 nucleotides align to TRBD2. Germline CDR1 reads PRHDT; CDR2 reads FYEKMQ (reference sequence). Trimming cost V 5 bases and J 9 bases; bases outside gene matches: 7. This CDR3 is 16 amino acids long. This CDR3 is CASSLGTSGRASEQFF. DNA of the CDR3: TGTGCCAGCAGCCTCGGGACTAGCGGGAGGGCCAGTGAGCAGTTCTTC.

The CDR3 DNA reads TGTGCCAGCAGCCCATCTGGGGTCTCTTTGAATGAGCAGTTCTTC. Translating it yields CASSPSGVSLNEQFF. The V call is TRBV7-2, the J call TRBJ2-1; D unclear. This CDR3 is 15 amino acids long. The ends were cut back, 5 bases at V and 7 bases at J, with 18 bases in the middle. Germline values: CDR1 SGHTA, CDR2 FQGNSA. Full variable domain (missing parts from reference TRBV7-2 and TRBJ2-1): GAGVSQSPSNKVTEKGKDVELRCDPISGHTALYWYRQSLGQGLEFLIYFQGNSAPDKSGLPSDRFSAERTGGSVSTLTIQRTQQEDSAVYLCASSPSGVSLNEQFFGPGTRLTVL.

The CDR3 nucleotides are TGTGCCAGCAGCCTCGGACTAGCGGGAGTCCCCTCCTACGAGCAGTACTTC. Its translation: CASSLGLAGVPSYEQYF. V and J are TRBV5-6 and TRBJ2-7, with 13 bases that match TRBD2. The CDR3 has 17 residues. V lost 4 bases and J lost 0; bases outside the gene matches: 7. Germline values: CDR1 SGHDT, CDR2 YYEEEE.

The rearrangement uses TRBV27 and TRBJ2-1; 9 bases agree with TRBD2. CDR3 length equals 16 residues. The germline CDR1 and CDR2 sequences are MNHEY and SMNVEV (reference sequence). The V segment lost 0 bases and the J segment 4 bases; nucleotides outside the gene matches: 4. CDR3 region: CASSLSAGGIYNEQFF. The CDR3 DNA is TGTGCCAGCAGTTTATCGGCGGGAGGGATATACAATGAGCAGTTCTTC.

The chain links TRBV7-9 to TRBJ2-7, with D hard to call. Germline assignment: CDR1 SEHNR and CDR2 FQNEAQ (reference sequence). V shed 0 bases and J shed 3 bases, with 6 bases lying between them. The CDR3 runs to 13 residues. The CDR3 is CASSLAGYYEQYF. The CDR3 DNA sequence: TGTGCCAGCAGCTTAGCAGGATACTACGAGCAGTACTTC.

CDR3 sequence (DNA): TGTGCCAGCAGTCCACAGGGACAGGGGGCCGACGAGCAGTACTTC. Translation gives CASSPQGQGADEQYF. This chain connects TRBV28 to TRBJ2-7; 12 nucleotides match TRBD1. The CDR3 loop spans 15 amino acids. Germline V gives CDR1 MDHEN, CDR2 SYDVKM. Germline trimming cut 5 bases from V and 5 bases from J; bases unmatched to any gene: 7.